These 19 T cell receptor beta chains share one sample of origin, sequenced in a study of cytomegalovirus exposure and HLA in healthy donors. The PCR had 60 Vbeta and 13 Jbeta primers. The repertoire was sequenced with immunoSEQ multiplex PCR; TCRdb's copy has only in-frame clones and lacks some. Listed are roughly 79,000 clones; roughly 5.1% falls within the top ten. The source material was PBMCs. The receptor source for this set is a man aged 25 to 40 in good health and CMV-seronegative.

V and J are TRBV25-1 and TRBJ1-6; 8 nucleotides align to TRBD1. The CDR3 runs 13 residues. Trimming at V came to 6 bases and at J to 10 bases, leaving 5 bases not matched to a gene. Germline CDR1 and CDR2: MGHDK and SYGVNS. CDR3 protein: CASRVDRESPLHF. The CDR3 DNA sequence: TGTGCCAGCAGGGTGGACAGGGAGTCACCCCTCCACTTT.

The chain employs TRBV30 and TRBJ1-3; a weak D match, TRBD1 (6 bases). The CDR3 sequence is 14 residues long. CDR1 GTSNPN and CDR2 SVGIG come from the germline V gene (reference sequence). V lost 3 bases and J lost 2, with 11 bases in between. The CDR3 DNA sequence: TGTGCCTGGAGGCCCAACAGGGCTGGAAACACCATATATTTT. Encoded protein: CAWRPNRAGNTIYF.

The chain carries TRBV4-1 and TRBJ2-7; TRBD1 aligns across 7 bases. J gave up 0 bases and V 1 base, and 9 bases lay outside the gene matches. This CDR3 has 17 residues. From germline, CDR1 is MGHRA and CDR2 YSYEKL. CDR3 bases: TGCGCCAGCAGCCAAGGCCGATATCGGGACAGCTCCTACGAGCAGTACTTC. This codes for CASSQGRYRDSSYEQYF.

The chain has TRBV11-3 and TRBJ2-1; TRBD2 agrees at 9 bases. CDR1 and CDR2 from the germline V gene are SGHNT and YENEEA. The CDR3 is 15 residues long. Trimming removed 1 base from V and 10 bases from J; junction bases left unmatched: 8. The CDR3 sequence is CASSLVLAGSGEQFF. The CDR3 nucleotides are TGTGCCAGCAGCTTAGTCCTAGCGGGGAGCGGGGAGCAGTTCTTC.

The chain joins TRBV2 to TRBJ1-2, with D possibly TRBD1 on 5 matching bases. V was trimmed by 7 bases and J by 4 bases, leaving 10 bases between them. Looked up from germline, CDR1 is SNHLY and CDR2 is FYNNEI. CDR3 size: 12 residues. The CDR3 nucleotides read TGTGCCAGCAAAGGGGTGAGCTATGGCTACACCTTC. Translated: CASKGVSYGYTF.

The CDR3 DNA is TGTGCCAGCAGCTTAAACAGGGGCGACACTGAAGCTTTCTTT. It codes for CASSLNRGDTEAFF. The chain employs TRBV7-3 and TRBJ1-1; TRBD1 matches 7 bases. V lost 1 base, J lost 3 bases, and 2 bases stayed unmatched. CDR3 length: 14 residues. CDR1 is SGHTA and CDR2 is FQGTGA in the germline V gene.

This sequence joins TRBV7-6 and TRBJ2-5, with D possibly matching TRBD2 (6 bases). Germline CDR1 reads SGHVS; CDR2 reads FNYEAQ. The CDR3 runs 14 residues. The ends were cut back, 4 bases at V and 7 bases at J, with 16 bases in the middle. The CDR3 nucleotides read TGTGCCAGCAGCTCACAATGGGGGGAATTGACCCAGTACTTC. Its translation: CASSSQWGELTQYF.

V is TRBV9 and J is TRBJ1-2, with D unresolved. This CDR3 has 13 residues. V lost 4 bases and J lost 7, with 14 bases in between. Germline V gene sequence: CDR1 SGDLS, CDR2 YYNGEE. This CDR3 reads CASSREGVGGYTF. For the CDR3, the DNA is TGTGCCAGCAGCAGGGAGGGAGTCGGTGGCTACACCTTC.

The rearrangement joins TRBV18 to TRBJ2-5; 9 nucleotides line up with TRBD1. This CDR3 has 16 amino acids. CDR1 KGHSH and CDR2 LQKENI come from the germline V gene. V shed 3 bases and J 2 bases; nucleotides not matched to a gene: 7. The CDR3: CASSPPPGTGQETQYF. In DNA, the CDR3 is TGTGCCAGCTCACCGCCCCCCGGGACAGGGCAAGAGACCCAGTACTTC. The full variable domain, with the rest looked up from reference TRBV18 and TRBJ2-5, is NAGVMQNPRHLVRRRGQEARLRCSPMKGHSHVYWYRQLPEEGLKFMVYLQKENIIDESGMPKERFSAEFPKEGPSILRIQQVVRGDSAAYFCASSPPPGTGQETQYFGPGTRLLVL.

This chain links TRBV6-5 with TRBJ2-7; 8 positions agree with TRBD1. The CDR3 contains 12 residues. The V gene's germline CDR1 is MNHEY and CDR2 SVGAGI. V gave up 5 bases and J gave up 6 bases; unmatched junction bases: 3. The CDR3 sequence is CASSTTGGEQYF. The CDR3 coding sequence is TGTGCCAGCAGTACTACAGGGGGCGAGCAGTACTTC.

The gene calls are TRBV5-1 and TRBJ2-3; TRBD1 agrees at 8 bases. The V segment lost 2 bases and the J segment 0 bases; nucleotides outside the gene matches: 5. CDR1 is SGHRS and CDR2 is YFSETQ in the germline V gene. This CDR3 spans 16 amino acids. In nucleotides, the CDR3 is TGCGCCAGCAGCTTTCCACAGGGGGTTAGCACAGATACGCAGTATTTT. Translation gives CASSFPQGVSTDTQYF.

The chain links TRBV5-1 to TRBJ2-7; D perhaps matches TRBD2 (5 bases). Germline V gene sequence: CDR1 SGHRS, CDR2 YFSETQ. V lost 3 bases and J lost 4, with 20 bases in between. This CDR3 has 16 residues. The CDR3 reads CASSSPGLGNLYEQYF. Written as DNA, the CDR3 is TGCGCCAGCAGCTCCCCGGGGTTGGGGAACCTATACGAGCAGTACTTC. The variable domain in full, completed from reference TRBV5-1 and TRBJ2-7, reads KAGVTQTPRYLIKTRGQQVTLSCSPISGHRSVSWYQQTPGQGLQFLFEYFSETQRNKGNFPGRFSGRQFSNSRSEMNVSTLELGDSALYLCASSSPGLGNLYEQYFGPGTRLTVT.

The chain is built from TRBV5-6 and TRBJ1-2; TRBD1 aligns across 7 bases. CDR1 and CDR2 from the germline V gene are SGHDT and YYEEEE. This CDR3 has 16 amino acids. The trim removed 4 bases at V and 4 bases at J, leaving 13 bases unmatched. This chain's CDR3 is CASSPDARGNSYGYTF. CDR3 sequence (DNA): TGTGCCAGCAGCCCGGACGCCAGGGGGAATTCCTATGGCTACACCTTC. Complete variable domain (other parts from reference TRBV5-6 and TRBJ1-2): DAGVTQSPTHLIKTRGQQVTLRCSPKSGHDTVSWYQQALGQGPQFIFQYYEEEERQRGNFPDRFSGHQFPNYSSELNVNALLLGDSALYLCASSPDARGNSYGYTFGSGTRLTVV.

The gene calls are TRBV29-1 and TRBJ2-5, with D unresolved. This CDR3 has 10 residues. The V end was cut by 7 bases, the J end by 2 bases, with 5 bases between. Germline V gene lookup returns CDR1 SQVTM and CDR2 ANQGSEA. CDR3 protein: CSASQETQYF. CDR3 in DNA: TGCAGCGCCTCTCAAGAGACCCAGTACTTC.

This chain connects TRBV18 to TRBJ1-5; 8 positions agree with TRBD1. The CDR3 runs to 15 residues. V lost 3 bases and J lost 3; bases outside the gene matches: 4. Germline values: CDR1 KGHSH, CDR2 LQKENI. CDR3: CASSPSGGNNQPQHF. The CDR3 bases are TGTGCCAGCTCACCCTCAGGGGGCAACAATCAGCCCCAGCATTTT.

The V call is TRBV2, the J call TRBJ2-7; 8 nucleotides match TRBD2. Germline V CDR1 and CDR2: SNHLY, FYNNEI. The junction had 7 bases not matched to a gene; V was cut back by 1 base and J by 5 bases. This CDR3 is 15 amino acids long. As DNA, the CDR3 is TGTGCCAGCAGTGAAGTTACGGGAGGGATGAACGAGCAGTACTTC. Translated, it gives CASSEVTGGMNEQYF.

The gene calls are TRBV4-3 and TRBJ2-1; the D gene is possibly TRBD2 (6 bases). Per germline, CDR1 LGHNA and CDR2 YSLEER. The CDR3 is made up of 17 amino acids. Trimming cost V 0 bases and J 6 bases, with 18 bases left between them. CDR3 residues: CASSQDGPGSIANEQFF. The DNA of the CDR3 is TGCGCCAGCAGCCAAGATGGGCCCGGGAGTATCGCCAATGAGCAGTTCTTC.

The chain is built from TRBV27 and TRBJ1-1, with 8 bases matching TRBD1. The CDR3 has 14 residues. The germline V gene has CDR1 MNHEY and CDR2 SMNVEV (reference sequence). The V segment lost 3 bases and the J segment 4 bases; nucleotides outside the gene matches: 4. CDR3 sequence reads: CASSLYDRGTEAFF. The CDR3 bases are TGTGCCAGCAGTTTGTACGACAGGGGCACTGAAGCTTTCTTT.

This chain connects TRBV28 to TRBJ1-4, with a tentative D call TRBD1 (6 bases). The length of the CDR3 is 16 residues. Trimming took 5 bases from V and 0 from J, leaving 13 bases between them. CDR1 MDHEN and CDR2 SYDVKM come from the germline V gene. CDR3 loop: CASSPLQGATNEKLFF. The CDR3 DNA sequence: TGTGCCAGCAGTCCCCTACAGGGCGCAACTAATGAAAAACTGTTTTTT.